This TCR beta chain originates from a study of blood T cell repertoires in COVID-19. Overall study context: The United States, Italy and Spain were the sources of the acute and convalescent COVID-19 samples.

Measured with immunoSEQ multiplex PCR; TCRdb has only the in-frame clones, and not every one. The sample shows 250,000 or so clones, about 80% of them seen only once. Across 20 to 25 US areas, participants ranged in age from roughly 18 to 95 years. Participants' own reports of clinical history determined their cohort assignment. The sample holds a few counts of this clone. The clonotype was recovered from a woman aged 40 to 55 who had been exposed to COVID-19. Sequencing input: PBMCs or T cells enriched from blood (not recorded which).

The CDR3 protein is CATSRDSGTEVEKLFF. In nucleotides, the CDR3 is TGTGCCACCAGCAGAGATTCCGGGACAGAAGTTGAAAAACTGTTTTTT. The chain is built from TRBV15 and TRBJ1-4; 7 bases are shared with TRBD1. Germline V gene lookup returns CDR1 LNHNV and CDR2 YYDKDF (reference sequence). With 0 bases clipped from V and 7 bases from J, the junction kept 8 bases outside the gene matches. The CDR3 consists of 16 residues.